Below are 31 T cell receptor beta chains sequenced from a single sample in a study of cytomegalovirus exposure and HLA in healthy donors. Primers included in the PCR were 60 Vbeta and 13 Jbeta primers. The table came from immunoSEQ multiplex PCR; TCRdb's copy has only in-frame clones and leaves some out. This sample's clone table lists around 50,000 clones. Sequencing was carried out using PBMCs. The receptors were sampled from a male donor in good health and CMV-seronegative.

The chain uses TRBV5-1 and TRBJ2-1, with a possible D match to TRBD1 (6 bases). This CDR3 is built from 15 residues. Trimming cost V 4 bases and J 0 bases, with 11 bases left between them. Germline loops: CDR1 SGHRS, CDR2 YFSETQ. CDR3 in amino acids: CASSLDRSSYNEQFF. CDR3 nucleotides: TGCGCCAGCAGCCTGGACAGAAGCTCCTACAATGAGCAGTTCTTC.

The chain combines TRBV18 with TRBJ2-2; D might be TRBD1 (6 bases). From germline, CDR1 is KGHSH and CDR2 LQKENI. V gave up 4 bases and J gave up 4 bases, with 10 bases separating them. CDR3 size: 14 residues. The CDR3 bases are TGTGCCAGCTCACGGACAGACTTCACCGGGGAGCTGTTTTTT. The encoded protein is CASSRTDFTGELFF.

The genes are TRBV29-1 and TRBJ2-7; D is uncertain. Germline values: CDR1 SQVTM, CDR2 ANQGSEA. Trimming cost V 4 bases and J 1 base, with 5 bases left between them. This CDR3 is 11 amino acids long. The CDR3 spells CSVGVSYEQYF. The DNA of the CDR3 is TGCAGCGTTGGAGTTTCCTACGAGCAGTACTTC.

The J gene is TRBJ1-6, the V gene TRBV5-1, with D maybe TRBD1 (5 bases). The CDR3 loop spans 13 amino acids. Trimming took off 0 bases at V and 9 bases at J, with 7 bases between the two ends. The germline CDR1 and CDR2 sequences are SGHRS and YFSETQ. DNA of the CDR3: TGCGCCAGCAGCTTGGCAGGGTTTTCACCCCTCCACTTT. Its translation is CASSLAGFSPLHF. Based on the CDR3 plus reference TRBV5-1 and TRBJ1-6, the full variable domain is KAGVTQTPRYLIKTRGQQVTLSCSPISGHRSVSWYQQTPGQGLQFLFEYFSETQRNKGNFPGRFSGRQFSNSRSEMNVSTLELGDSALYLCASSLAGFSPLHFGNGTRLTVT.

The V call is TRBV29-1, the J call TRBJ2-7; D gene unclear. V shed 4 bases and J shed 0 bases, with 13 bases lying between them. The CDR3 has 14 residues. The germline gives CDR1 SQVTM, CDR2 ANQGSEA. The CDR3 bases are TGCAGCGTTGTTGTGACAACGAGCTCCTACGAGCAGTACTTC. Translation: CSVVVTTSSYEQYF.

This chain connects TRBV19 to TRBJ1-2; 8 bases fit TRBD1. Germline V gene lookup returns CDR1 LNHDA and CDR2 SQIVND (reference sequence). The CDR3 is made up of 13 amino acids. J was trimmed by 4 bases and V by 7 bases; bases with no gene match: 5. Here the CDR3 reads CASNPDRAYGYTF. The CDR3 DNA follows: TGTGCCAGTAACCCGGACAGGGCCTATGGCTACACCTTC.

The chain recombines TRBV29-1 with TRBJ1-1; 7 nucleotides line up with TRBD1. The germline gives CDR1 SQVTM, CDR2 ANQGSEA. This CDR3 spans 14 amino acids. V shed 4 bases, J shed 10 bases, and the junction held 15 bases outside the gene matches. CDR3 sequence: CSVGTNTGAPIAFF. In DNA, the CDR3 is TGCAGCGTTGGAACCAATACAGGGGCCCCGATAGCTTTCTTT.

The chain is built from TRBV19 and TRBJ2-1, with a tentative D call TRBD2 (6 bases). CDR1 and CDR2 from the germline V gene are LNHDA and SQIVND (reference sequence). With 3 bases removed from V and 0 bases from J, the gap between germline ends came to 12 bases. This CDR3 contains 16 residues. The CDR3 sequence is CASSIVGGSSYNEQFF. In nucleotides, the CDR3 is TGTGCCAGTAGTATTGTGGGGGGAAGCTCCTACAATGAGCAGTTCTTC.

This sequence joins TRBV11-2 and TRBJ1-6, with a possible D match to TRBD1 (5 bases). V was clipped by 4 bases and J by 6 bases, with 19 bases between them. The CDR3 is made up of 17 amino acids. Germline CDR1 is SGHAT and CDR2 is FQNNGV. CDR3 residues: CASSWGGTGPFNSPLHF. CDR3 DNA: TGTGCCAGCAGCTGGGGGGGGACGGGACCCTTTAATTCACCCCTCCACTTT. Based on the CDR3 plus reference TRBV11-2 and TRBJ1-6, the full variable domain is EAGVAQSPRYKIIEKRQSVAFWCNPISGHATLYWYQQILGQGPKLLIQFQNNGVVDDSQLPKDRFSAERLKGVDSTLKIQPAKLEDSAVYLCASSWGGTGPFNSPLHFGNGTRLTVT.

V is TRBV30 and J is TRBJ2-7; 11 nucleotides align to TRBD2. The CDR3 contains 15 residues. Trimming took 0 bases from V and 3 from J; bases not matched to a gene: 4. CDR1 is GTSNPN, CDR2 SVGIG, per germline (reference sequence). CDR3 nucleotides: TGTGCCTGGAGTGTACTTAGCGGGGGGGTCTACGAGCAGTACTTC. Encoded protein: CAWSVLSGGVYEQYF.

This chain links TRBV30 with TRBJ1-5; 8 bases fit TRBD1. The germline V gene has CDR1 GTSNPN and CDR2 SVGIG (reference sequence). The ends lost 2 bases at V and 9 bases at J; junction bases unmatched: 12. The CDR3 consists of 15 residues. CDR3 amino acids: CAWSSGQGRSWPQHF. The CDR3 DNA reads as TGTGCCTGGAGTTCCGGACAGGGAAGGTCGTGGCCCCAGCATTTT.

The J gene is TRBJ1-4, the V gene TRBV4-1; D is perhaps TRBD1 (5 bases). Per the germline V gene, CDR1 is MGHRA and CDR2 is YSYEKL. The ends were cut back, 3 bases at V and 3 bases at J, with 14 bases in the middle. CDR3 size: 16 residues. The CDR3 DNA follows: TGCGCCAGCAGCCAGATCGCCGGGGGATCTAATGAAAAACTGTTTTTT. The encoded protein is CASSQIAGGSNEKLFF.

V is TRBV7-9 and J is TRBJ2-3; 7 nucleotides match TRBD1. This CDR3 is 15 amino acids long. The germline V gene has CDR1 SEHNR and CDR2 FQNEAQ (reference sequence). The J segment lost 5 bases and the V segment lost 6 bases, leaving 11 bases of the junction unmatched. CDR3 region: CASRPRQGQGDTQYF. Here the CDR3 DNA reads TGTGCCAGCAGACCCAGACAGGGCCAGGGAGATACGCAGTATTTT.

J is TRBJ1-1 and V is TRBV30, with D perhaps matching TRBD1 (6 bases). V gave up 1 base and J gave up 1 base, with 7 bases separating them. CDR1 is GTSNPN, CDR2 SVGIG, per germline (reference sequence). There are 13 residues in the CDR3. Here the CDR3 reads CAWSDRANTEAFF. In nucleotides, the CDR3 is TGTGCCTGGAGTGACAGGGCGAACACTGAAGCTTTCTTT.

The chain joins TRBV4-2 to TRBJ1-2, with TRBD1 matching over 12 bases. This CDR3 has 16 amino acids. Looked up from germline, CDR1 is LGHNA and CDR2 is YNFKEQ. The trim removed 4 bases at V and 5 bases at J, leaving 8 bases unmatched. Here the CDR3 reads CASSPTPGQGAYGYTF. CDR3 sequence (DNA): TGTGCCAGCAGCCCTACACCGGGACAGGGGGCGTATGGCTACACCTTC.

The rearrangement links TRBV6-5 to TRBJ1-2; TRBD1 matches 9 bases. In germline, CDR1 is MNHEY, CDR2 SVGAGI. J gave up 0 bases and V 6 bases, and 5 bases lay outside the gene matches. This CDR3 is built from 15 residues. The CDR3 loop is CASRGDRDANYGYTF. CDR3 bases: TGTGCCAGCAGGGGGGACAGGGACGCTAACTATGGCTACACCTTC.

The chain has TRBV5-1 and TRBJ2-5; D may be TRBD1 (5 bases). The CDR3 spans 13 residues. The V end lost 1 base, the J end lost 5 bases, and 9 bases lay between the germline ends. Germline assignment: CDR1 SGHRS and CDR2 YFSETQ. CDR3 amino acids: CASSLSGAETQYF. The CDR3 DNA sequence: TGCGCCAGCAGCTTGTCTGGGGCCGAGACCCAGTACTTC.

In DNA, the CDR3 is TGTGCCAGCAGCCCGGACACCACTCAGCCCCAGCATTTT. It encodes CASSPDTTQPQHF. The chain uses TRBV6-6 and TRBJ1-5, with D tentatively TRBD1 (5 bases). The germline V and J ends were trimmed by 6 bases and 6 bases, with 12 bases remaining between them. Germline loops: CDR1 MNHNY, CDR2 SVGAGI (reference sequence). This CDR3 is built from 13 residues.

This chain joins TRBV5-1 and TRBJ2-3; 8 positions agree with TRBD2. The germline CDR1 and CDR2 sequences are SGHRS and YFSETQ. The CDR3 loop spans 14 amino acids. With 4 bases clipped from V and 6 bases from J, the junction kept 7 bases outside the gene matches. The CDR3 DNA reads as TGCGCCAGCAGCCTAGGACTAGCTGAGGATACGCAGTATTTT. Amino acid sequence: CASSLGLAEDTQYF.

The chain has TRBV7-3 and TRBJ2-1; unclear D gene. In germline, CDR1 is SGHTA, CDR2 FQGTGA. Trimming took off 5 bases at V and 0 bases at J, with 11 bases between the two ends. The CDR3 is 15 residues long. In DNA form, the CDR3 reads TGTGCCAGCAGCCCTTCTAGAAACTCCTACAATGAGCAGTTCTTC. Translation gives CASSPSRNSYNEQFF.

This chain uses TRBV19 with TRBJ1-1; a weak D match, TRBD1 (6 bases). The V gene lost 5 bases and the J gene lost 2 bases, with 9 bases spanning the gap. Germline loops: CDR1 LNHDA, CDR2 SQIVND (reference sequence). CDR3 length: 13 amino acids. The CDR3 here is CASSAGANTEAFF. DNA of the CDR3: TGTGCCAGTAGTGCGGGGGCTAACACTGAAGCTTTCTTT.

The CDR3 DNA follows: TGTGCCAGCAGTCCGGGACTTCAGTTCTTC. Amino acid sequence: CASSPGLQFF. The chain has TRBV2 and TRBJ2-1; D perhaps matches TRBD2 (6 bases). CDR1 SNHLY and CDR2 FYNNEI come from the germline V gene. The CDR3 contains 10 residues. The V end was cut by 5 bases, the J end by 13 bases, with 9 bases between.

The chain is built from TRBV30 and TRBJ2-1, with 8 bases fitting TRBD1. This CDR3 spans 17 amino acids. CDR1 and CDR2 from the germline V gene are GTSNPN and SVGIG (reference sequence). V was clipped by 0 bases and J by 5 bases; unmatched bases: 12. The CDR3 DNA follows: TGTGCCTGGAGTGTACCGAGGCGCAGGGGGCAGGACAATGAGCAGTTCTTC. Translating it yields CAWSVPRRRGQDNEQFF.

The chain couples TRBV2 to TRBJ1-2; 9 positions agree with TRBD1. Trimming at V came to 8 bases and at J to 8 bases, leaving 9 bases not matched to a gene. The V gene's germline CDR1 is SNHLY and CDR2 FYNNEI. This CDR3 spans 13 amino acids. DNA of the CDR3: TGTGCCAGCGTAGGGACAGGGCTAGAAGGCTACACCTTC. It yields the protein CASVGTGLEGYTF.

The gene calls are TRBV19 and TRBJ2-7, with D perhaps matching TRBD2 (5 bases). The V and J ends lost 5 bases and 3 bases respectively, with 11 bases between them. From germline, CDR1 is LNHDA and CDR2 SQIVND (reference sequence). The CDR3 has 13 amino acids. The CDR3 DNA reads as TGTGCCAGTAGTTACGCCAGCGGCTACGAGCAGTACTTC. Protein product: CASSYASGYEQYF.

The chain combines TRBV30 with TRBJ2-7, with 7 bases fitting TRBD1. CDR1 is GTSNPN, CDR2 SVGIG, per germline (reference sequence). This CDR3 is 15 amino acids long. The V segment lost 0 bases and the J segment 5 bases; nucleotides outside the gene matches: 10. The CDR3 protein is CAWSVRRQGNHEQYF. The CDR3 DNA sequence: TGTGCCTGGAGTGTTAGACGACAGGGTAACCACGAGCAGTACTTC.

This chain links TRBV19 with TRBJ2-7, with D unclear. Trimming left V 6 bases short and J 2 bases short, with 8 bases between. This CDR3 is built from 12 residues. Per the germline V gene, CDR1 is LNHDA and CDR2 is SQIVND (reference sequence). The CDR3 protein is CASSNLAYEQYF. CDR3 sequence (DNA): TGTGCCAGTAGCAACTTAGCCTACGAGCAGTACTTC.

The V gene is TRBV29-1, the J gene TRBJ2-2, with TRBD2 matching 9 bases. J gave up 0 bases and V 7 bases, and 3 bases lay outside the gene matches. CDR3 size: 14 residues. Looked up from germline, CDR1 is SQVTM and CDR2 is ANQGSEA. CDR3 bases: TGCAGCGGACAGCGGGGGGCGAACACCGGGGAGCTGTTTTTT. Protein: CSGQRGANTGELFF.

The rearrangement joins TRBV27 to TRBJ2-7; 10 nucleotides line up with TRBD2. The V gene's germline CDR1 is MNHEY and CDR2 SMNVEV (reference sequence). The CDR3 contains 14 residues. Trimming removed 3 bases from V and 4 bases from J; junction bases left unmatched: 3. The CDR3: CASSLRTSGYEQYF. The CDR3 DNA follows: TGTGCCAGCAGTTTGCGGACTAGCGGTTACGAGCAGTACTTC.

The rearrangement uses TRBV25-1 and TRBJ2-3; maybe TRBD1 (6 bases). With 6 bases removed from V and 4 bases from J, the gap between germline ends came to 14 bases. This CDR3 has 14 residues. The germline V gene encodes CDR1 MGHDK and CDR2 SYGVNS. CDR3 loop: CASSTGSGSDTQYF. As DNA, the CDR3 is TGTGCCAGCAGCACAGGGAGCGGATCAGATACGCAGTATTTT.

V is TRBV4-2 and J is TRBJ2-7; 11 nucleotides line up with TRBD2. The V gene's germline CDR1 is LGHNA and CDR2 YNFKEQ. The CDR3 sequence is 16 residues long. J lost 7 bases, V lost 0 bases, and 8 bases had no gene match. CDR3 residues: CASSQEVAGGPKEQYF. The CDR3 DNA reads TGTGCCAGCAGCCAAGAAGTAGCGGGGGGGCCAAAAGAGCAGTACTTC.